This T cell receptor (beta chain) was documented in a study of T cells in Graves' hyperthyroidism and ophthalmopathy. RNA transcripts yielded amplified TCR beta CDR3 regions. During a first-round RT-PCR of the TCR CDR3, the HTBI primer set was used. TCRdb re-derived calls from the multiplex PCR reads in MiXCR, one entry per CDR3 protein. The sample carries about 270,000 distinct CDR3 sequences, less than 30% recorded once. Whole-study findings and limits: The model's output predicted ophthalmopathy at a median of roughly 6.9 months prior to onset.

This clonotype was seen repeatedly, ten times or more. No antigen is known for it. The study left out patients who had uncontrolled infection, other autoimmune disease, pregnancy or lactation. Clinical symptoms, serum thyroxine, TRAb, thyroid ultrasound and orbital computed tomography informed diagnoses. The blood was taken when hyperthyroidism was first diagnosed, before any ophthalmopathy symptoms showed up. J was trimmed by 3 bases and V by 6 bases; bases with no gene match: 4. Germline V gene sequence: CDR1 MNHEY, CDR2 SMNVEV (reference sequence). There are 14 residues in the CDR3. Sequencing input: blood. The rearrangement joins TRBV27 to TRBJ1-3, with TRBD1 identical over 8 bases. The receptor's source is a man aged 35 to 55 with Graves' hyperthyroidism that later progressed to Graves' ophthalmopathy. For the CDR3, the DNA is TGTGCCAGCAGCAGACAGGGGCTTGGAAACACCATATATTTT. This codes for CASSRQGLGNTIYF.